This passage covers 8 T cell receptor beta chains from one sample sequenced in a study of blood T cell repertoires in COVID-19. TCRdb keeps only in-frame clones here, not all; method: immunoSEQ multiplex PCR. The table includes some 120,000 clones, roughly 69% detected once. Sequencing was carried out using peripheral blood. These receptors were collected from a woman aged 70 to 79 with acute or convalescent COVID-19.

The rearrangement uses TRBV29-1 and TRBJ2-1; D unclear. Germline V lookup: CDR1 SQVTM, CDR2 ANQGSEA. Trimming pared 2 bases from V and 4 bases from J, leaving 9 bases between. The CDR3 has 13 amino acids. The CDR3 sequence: CSVETDGYNEQFF. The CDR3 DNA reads TGCAGCGTTGAAACAGATGGGTACAATGAGCAGTTCTTC.

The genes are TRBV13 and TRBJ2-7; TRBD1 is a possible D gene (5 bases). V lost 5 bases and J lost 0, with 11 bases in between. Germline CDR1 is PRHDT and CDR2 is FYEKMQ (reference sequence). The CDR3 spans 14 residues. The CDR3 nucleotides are TGTGCCAGCAGCCCACAGGCCATCTCCTACGAGCAGTACTTC. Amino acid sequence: CASSPQAISYEQYF.

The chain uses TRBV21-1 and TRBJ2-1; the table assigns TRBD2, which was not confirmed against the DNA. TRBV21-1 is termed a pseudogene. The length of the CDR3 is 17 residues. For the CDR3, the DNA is TGTGCCAGCGCGAAGGGGGGGACTAGCGACGCCTACAATGAGCAGTTCTTC. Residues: CASAKGGTSDAYNEQFF.

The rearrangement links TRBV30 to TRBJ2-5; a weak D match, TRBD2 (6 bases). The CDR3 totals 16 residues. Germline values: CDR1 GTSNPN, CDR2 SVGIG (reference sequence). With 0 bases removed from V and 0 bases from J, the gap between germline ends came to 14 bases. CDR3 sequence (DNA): TGTGCCTGGAGTGTACTAATGGGACTGGACCAAGAGACCCAGTACTTC. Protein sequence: CAWSVLMGLDQETQYF.

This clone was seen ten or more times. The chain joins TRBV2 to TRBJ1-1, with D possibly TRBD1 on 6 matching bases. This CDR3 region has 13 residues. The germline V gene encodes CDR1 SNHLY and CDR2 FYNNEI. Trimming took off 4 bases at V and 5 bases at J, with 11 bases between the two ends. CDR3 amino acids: CASSAPGTTEAFF. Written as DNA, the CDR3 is TGTGCCAGCAGTGCCCCCGGGACAACTGAAGCTTTCTTT.

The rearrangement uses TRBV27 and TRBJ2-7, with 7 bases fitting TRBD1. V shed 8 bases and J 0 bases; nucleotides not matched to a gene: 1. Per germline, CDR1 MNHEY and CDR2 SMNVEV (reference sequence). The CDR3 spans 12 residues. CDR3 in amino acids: CASRDSSYEQYF. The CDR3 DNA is TGTGCCAGCCGGGACAGCTCCTACGAGCAGTACTTC.

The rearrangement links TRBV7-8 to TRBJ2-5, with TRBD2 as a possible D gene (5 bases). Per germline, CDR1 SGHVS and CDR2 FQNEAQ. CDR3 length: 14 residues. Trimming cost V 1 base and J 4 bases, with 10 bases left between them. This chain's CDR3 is CASSLDVEGETQYF. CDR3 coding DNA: TGTGCCAGCAGCTTAGACGTTGAGGGAGAGACCCAGTACTTC.

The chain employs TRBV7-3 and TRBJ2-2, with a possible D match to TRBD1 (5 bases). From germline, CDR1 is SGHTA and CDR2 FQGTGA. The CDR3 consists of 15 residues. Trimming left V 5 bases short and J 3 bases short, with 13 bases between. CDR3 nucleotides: TGTGCCAGCAGCGCGCAGGGATCCGACACCGGGGAGCTGTTTTTT. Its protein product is CASSAQGSDTGELFF.